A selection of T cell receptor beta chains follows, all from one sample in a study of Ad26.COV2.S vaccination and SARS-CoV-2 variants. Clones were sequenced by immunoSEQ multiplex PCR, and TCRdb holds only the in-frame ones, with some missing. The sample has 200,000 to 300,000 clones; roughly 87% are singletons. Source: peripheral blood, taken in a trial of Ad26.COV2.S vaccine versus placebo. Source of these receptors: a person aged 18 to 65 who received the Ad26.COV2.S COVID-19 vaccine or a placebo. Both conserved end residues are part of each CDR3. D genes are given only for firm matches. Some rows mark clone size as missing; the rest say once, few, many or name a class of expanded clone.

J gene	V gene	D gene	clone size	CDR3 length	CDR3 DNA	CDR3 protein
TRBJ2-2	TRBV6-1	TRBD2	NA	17	TGTGCCAGCAGTGGACCGCCCGGGGGGATGGACACCGGGGAGCTGTTTTTT	CASSGPPGGMDTGELFF
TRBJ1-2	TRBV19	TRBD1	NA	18	TGTGCCAGTAGTCGACGGACAGGGGCGCATTCCCTCAACTATGGCTACACCTTC	CASSRRTGAHSLNYGYTF
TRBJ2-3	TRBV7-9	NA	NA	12	TGTGCCAGCAGCGAACTAGCAGATACGCAGTATTTT	CASSELADTQYF
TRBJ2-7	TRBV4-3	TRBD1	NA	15	TGCGCCAGCAGCCAGGAAACCGGGACAGGGAGCGAGCAGTACTTC	CASSQETGTGSEQYF
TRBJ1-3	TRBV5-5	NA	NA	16	TGTGCCAGCAGCGATATTTATGGGACGACTGGAAACACCATATATTTT	CASSDIYGTTGNTIYF
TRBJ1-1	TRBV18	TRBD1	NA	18	TGTGCCAGCTCACCACTTGATTCAGGGACAGGGTTGAACACTGAAGCTTTCTTT	CASSPLDSGTGLNTEAFF
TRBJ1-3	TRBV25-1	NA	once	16	TGTGCCAGCAGCGAGTCTAGATCAGGGGCAGGAAACACCATATATTTT	CASSESRSGAGNTIYF
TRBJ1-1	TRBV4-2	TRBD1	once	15	TGTGCCAGCAGCCCCTGGACAGGGCCGAACACTGAAGCTTTCTTT	CASSPWTGPNTEAFF
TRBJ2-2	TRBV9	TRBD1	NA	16	TGTGCCAGCAGCGTGACAGGGGGATTGTTTATCGGGGAGCTGTTTTTT	CASSVTGGLFIGELFF
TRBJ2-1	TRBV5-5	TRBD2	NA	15	TGTGCCAGCAGACAGGGACTAGCGAACTACAATGAGCAGTTCTTC	CASRQGLANYNEQFF
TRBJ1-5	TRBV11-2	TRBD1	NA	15	TGTGCCAGCAGCTTAGGGACAGGTCATGGTCAGCCCCAGCATTTT	CASSLGTGHGQPQHF
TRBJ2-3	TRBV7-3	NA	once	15	TGTGCCAGCAGCTTGTCCGGGACTAGCACAGATACGCAGTATTTT	CASSLSGTSTDTQYF
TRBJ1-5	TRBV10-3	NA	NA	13	TGTGCCATCAGTGAGAGGGGGGATCAGCCCCAGCATTTT	CAISERGDQPQHF
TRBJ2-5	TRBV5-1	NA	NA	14	TGCGCCAGCACCACTGGAACCCTCAGAGAGACCCAGTACTTC	CASTTGTLRETQYF
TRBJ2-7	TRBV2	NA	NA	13	TGTGCCAACGAGCAGGGGGGGACGCGACAGCAGTACTTC	CANEQGGTRQQYF
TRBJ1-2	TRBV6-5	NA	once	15	TGTGCCAGCAGTTACTCAGCACAAAGTAACTATGGCTACACCTTC	CASSYSAQSNYGYTF
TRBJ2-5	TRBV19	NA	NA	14	TGTGCCAGTAGTATGGTTGGGCTACAAGAGACCCAGTACTTC	CASSMVGLQETQYF
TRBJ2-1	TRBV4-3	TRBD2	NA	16	TGCGCCAGCAGCCAAGATAGCGGGGGAGTATACAATGAGCAGTTCTTC	CASSQDSGGVYNEQFF
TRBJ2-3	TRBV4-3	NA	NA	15	TGCGCCAGCAGCCAAGATTCGAAGGGTGCAGATACGCAGTATTTT	CASSQDSKGADTQYF
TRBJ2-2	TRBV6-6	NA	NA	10	TGTGCCAGCAGCACCGGGGAGCTGTTTTTT	CASSTGELFF
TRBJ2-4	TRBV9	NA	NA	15	TGTGCCAGCAGCGTCATGACAGGCGCCAAAAACATTCAGTACTTC	CASSVMTGAKNIQYF
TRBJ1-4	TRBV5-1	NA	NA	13	TGCGCCAGCCGGCGGACAGTTAATGAAAAACTGTTTTTT	CASRRTVNEKLFF
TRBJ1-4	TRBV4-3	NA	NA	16	TGCGCCAGCAGCCAAGAAAGATCCAACACTAATGAAAAACTGTTTTTT	CASSQERSNTNEKLFF
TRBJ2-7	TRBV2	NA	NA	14	TGTGCCAGCAGTCTCGCGTCGGGGCGGGACGAGCAGTACTTC	CASSLASGRDEQYF
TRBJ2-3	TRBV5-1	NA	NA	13	TGCGCCAGCAGCTCCGCTTCCACAGATACGCAGTATTTT	CASSSASTDTQYF
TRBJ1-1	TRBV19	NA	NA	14	TGTGCCAGTACCCAGGATTTGGGGAACACTGAAGCTTTCTTT	CASTQDLGNTEAFF
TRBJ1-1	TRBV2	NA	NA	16	TGTGCCAGCAGTGAAAAAGGGTATGAGGTGAACACTGAAGCTTTCTTT	CASSEKGYEVNTEAFF
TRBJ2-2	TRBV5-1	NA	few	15	TGCGCCAGCAGCCAAGGGACCGAGGGCACCGGGGAGCTGTTTTTT	CASSQGTEGTGELFF
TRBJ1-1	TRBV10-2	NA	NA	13	TGCGCCAGCAACCGGGGCCTGAACACTGAAGCTTTCTTT	CASNRGLNTEAFF
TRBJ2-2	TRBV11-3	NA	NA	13	TGTGCCAGCAGGACCGGACCTGAAGGGGAGCTGTTTTTT	CASRTGPEGELFF
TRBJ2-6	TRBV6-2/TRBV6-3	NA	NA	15	TGTGCCAGCAGTTACTCGTATGTTGGGGCCAACGTCCTGACTTTC	CASSYSYVGANVLTF
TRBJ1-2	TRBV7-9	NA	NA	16	TGTGCCAGCAGCTTAGTGATCGGGGTTGATGACTATGGCTACACCTTC	CASSLVIGVDDYGYTF
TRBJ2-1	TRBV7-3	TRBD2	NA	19	TGTGCCAGCAGCTTCGAGTCCGGGACTAGCGGGAGGGCCTACAATGAGCAGTTCTTC	CASSFESGTSGRAYNEQFF
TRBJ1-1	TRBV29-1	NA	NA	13	TGCAGCGTTGAAGATTCTGTGAACACTGAAGCTTTCTTT	CSVEDSVNTEAFF
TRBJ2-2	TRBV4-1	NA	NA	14	TGCGCCAGCAGCCAAGACATTACCACCGGGGAGCTGTTTTTT	CASSQDITTGELFF
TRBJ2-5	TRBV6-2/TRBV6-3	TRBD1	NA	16	TGTGCCAGCAGTTACTCGACTGACAGGGTGGCGGAGACCCAGTACTTC	CASSYSTDRVAETQYF
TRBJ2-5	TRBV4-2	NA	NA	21	TGTGCCAGCAGCCAAGGTCTTACAGGGATAGGCCACCTGGGGCATCAAGAGACCCAGTACTTC	CASSQGLTGIGHLGHQETQYF
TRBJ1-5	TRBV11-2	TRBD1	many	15	TGTGCCAGCAGCTCGGACAGGGGGTTTAATCAGCCCCAGCATTTT	CASSSDRGFNQPQHF
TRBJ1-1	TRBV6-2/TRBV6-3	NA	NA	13	TGTGCCAGCAGTTGGGGGGGAGGCACTGAAGCTTTCTTT	CASSWGGGTEAFF
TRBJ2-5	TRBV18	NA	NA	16	TGTGCCAGCTCACCAGCTCTCGGTGCCTATGGGGAGACCCAGTACTTC	CASSPALGAYGETQYF
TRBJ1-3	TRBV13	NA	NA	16	TGTGCCAGCAGCTTAGCCGGGCTACGCTCTGGAAACACCATATATTTT	CASSLAGLRSGNTIYF
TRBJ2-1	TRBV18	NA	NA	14	TGTGCCAGCTCACCACGAGACTTCCCCAATGAGCAGTTCTTC	CASSPRDFPNEQFF
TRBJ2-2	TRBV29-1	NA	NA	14	TGCAGCGTTGTTGGACAGTCGAACACCGGGGAGCTGTTTTTT	CSVVGQSNTGELFF